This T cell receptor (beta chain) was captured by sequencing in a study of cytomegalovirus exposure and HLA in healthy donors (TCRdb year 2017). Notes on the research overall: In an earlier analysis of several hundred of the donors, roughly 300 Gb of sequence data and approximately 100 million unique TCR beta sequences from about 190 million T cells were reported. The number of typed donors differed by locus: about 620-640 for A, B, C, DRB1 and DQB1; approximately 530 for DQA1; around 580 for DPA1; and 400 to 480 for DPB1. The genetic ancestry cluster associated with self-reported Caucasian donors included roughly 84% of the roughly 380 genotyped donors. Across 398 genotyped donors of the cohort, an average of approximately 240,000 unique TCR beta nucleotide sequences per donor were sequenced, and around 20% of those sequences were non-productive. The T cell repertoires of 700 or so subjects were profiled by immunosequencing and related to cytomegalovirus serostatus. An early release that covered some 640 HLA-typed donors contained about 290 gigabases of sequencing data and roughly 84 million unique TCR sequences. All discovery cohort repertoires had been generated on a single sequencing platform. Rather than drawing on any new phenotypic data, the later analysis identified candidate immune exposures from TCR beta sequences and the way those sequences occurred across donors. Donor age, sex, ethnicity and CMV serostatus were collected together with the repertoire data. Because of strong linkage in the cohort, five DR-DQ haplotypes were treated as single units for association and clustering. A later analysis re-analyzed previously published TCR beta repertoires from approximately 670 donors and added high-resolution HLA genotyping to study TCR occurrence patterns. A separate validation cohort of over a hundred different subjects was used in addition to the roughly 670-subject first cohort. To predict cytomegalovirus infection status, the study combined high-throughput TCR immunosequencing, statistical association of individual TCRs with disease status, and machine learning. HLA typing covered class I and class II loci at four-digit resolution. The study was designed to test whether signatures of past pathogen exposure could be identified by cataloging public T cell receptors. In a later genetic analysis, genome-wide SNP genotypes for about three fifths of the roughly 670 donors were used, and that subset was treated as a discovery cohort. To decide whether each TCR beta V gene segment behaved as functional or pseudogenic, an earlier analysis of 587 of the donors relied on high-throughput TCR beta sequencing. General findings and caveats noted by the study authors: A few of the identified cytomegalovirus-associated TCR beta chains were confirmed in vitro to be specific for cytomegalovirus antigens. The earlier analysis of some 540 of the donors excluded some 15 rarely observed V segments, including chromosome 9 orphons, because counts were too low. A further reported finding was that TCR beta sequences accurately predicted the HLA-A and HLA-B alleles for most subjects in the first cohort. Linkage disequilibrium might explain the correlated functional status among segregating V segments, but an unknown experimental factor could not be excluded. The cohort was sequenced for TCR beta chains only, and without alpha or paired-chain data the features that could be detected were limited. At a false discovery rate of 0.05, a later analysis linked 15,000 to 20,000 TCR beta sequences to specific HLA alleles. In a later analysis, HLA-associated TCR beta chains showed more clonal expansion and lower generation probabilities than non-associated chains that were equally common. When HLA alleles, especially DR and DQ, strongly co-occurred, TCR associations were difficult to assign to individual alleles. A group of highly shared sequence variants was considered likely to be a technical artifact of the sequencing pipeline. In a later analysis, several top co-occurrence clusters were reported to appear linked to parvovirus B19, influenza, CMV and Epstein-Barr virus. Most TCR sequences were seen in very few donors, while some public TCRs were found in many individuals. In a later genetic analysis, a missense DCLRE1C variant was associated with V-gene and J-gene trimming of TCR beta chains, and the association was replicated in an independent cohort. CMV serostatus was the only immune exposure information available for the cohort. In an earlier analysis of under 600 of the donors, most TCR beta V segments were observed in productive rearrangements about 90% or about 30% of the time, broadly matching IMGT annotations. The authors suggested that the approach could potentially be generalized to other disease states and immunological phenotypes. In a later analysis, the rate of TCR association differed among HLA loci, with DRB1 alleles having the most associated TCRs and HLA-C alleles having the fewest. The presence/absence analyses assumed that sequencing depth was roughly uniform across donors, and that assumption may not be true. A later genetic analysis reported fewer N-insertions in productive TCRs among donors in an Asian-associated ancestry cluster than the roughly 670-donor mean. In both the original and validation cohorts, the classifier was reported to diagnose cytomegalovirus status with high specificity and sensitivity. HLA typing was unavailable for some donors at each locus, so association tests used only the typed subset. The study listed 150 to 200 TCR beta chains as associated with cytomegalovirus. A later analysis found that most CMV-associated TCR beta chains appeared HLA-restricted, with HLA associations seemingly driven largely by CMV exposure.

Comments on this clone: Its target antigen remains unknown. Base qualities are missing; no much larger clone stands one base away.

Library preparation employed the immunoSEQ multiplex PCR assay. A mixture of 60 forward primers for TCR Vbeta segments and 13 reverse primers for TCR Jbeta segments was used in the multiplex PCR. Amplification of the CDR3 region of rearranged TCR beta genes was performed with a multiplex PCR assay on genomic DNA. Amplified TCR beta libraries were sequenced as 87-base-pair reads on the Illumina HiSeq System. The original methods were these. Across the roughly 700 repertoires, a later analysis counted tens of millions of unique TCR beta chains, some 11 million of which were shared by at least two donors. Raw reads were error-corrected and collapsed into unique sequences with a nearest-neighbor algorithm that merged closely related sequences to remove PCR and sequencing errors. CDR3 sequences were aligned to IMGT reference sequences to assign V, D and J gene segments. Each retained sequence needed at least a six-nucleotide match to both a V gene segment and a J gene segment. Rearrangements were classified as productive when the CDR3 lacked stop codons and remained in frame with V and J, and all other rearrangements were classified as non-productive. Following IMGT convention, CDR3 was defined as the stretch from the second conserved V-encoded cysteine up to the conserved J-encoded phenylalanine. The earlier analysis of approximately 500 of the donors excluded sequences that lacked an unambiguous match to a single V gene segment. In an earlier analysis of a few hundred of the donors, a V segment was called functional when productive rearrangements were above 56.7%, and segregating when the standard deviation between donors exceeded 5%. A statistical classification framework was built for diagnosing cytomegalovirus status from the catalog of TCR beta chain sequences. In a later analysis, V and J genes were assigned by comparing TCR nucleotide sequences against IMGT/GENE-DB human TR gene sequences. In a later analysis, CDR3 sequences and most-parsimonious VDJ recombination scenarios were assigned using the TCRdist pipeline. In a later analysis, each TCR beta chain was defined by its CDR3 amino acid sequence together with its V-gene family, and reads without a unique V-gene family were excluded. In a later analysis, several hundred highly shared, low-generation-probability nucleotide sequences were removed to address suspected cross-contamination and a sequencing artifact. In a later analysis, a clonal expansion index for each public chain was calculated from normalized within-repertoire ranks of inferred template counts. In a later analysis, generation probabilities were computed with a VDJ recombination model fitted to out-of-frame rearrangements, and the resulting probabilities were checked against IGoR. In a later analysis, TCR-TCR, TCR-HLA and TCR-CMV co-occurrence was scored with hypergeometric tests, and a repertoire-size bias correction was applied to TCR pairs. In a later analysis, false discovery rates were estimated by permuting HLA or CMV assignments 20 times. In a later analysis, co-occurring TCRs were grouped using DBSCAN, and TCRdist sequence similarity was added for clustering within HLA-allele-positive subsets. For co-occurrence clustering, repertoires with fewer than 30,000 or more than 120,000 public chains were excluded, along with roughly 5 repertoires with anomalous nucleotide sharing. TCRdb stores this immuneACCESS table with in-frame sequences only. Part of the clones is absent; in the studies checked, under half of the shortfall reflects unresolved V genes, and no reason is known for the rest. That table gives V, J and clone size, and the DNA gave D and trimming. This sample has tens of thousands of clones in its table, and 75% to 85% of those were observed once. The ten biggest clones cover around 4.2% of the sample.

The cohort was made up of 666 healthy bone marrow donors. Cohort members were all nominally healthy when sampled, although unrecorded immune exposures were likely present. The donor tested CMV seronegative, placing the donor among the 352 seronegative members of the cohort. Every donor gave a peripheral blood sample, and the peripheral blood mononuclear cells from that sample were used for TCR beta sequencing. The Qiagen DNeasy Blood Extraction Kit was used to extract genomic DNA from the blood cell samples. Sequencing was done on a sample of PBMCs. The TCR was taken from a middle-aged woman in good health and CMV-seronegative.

CDR3 reads: CASSLGQSAYGYTF. Read as DNA, the sequence is TGCGCCAGCAGCTTGGGACAATCCGCCTATGGCTACACCTTC. The chain is made from TRBV5-1 and TRBJ1-2, with an unclear D gene assignment. Based on the germline V gene, the CDR1 and CDR2 sequences are SGHRS and YFSETQ. Counted from cysteine to phenylalanine, this CDR3 has 14 amino acids. CDR3 DNA is the only sequence kept; it has 42 bases, read in frame from the first base. V is cut by 0 bases and J by 4 bases, and the space between the germline ends is 10 bases. Full variable domain (CDR3 extended with the reference TRBV5-1 and TRBJ1-2 proteins): KAGVTQTPRYLIKTRGQQVTLSCSPISGHRSVSWYQQTPGQGLQFLFEYFSETQRNKGNFPGRFSGRQFSNSRSEMNVSTLELGDSALYLCASSLGQSAYGYTFGSGTRLTVV.